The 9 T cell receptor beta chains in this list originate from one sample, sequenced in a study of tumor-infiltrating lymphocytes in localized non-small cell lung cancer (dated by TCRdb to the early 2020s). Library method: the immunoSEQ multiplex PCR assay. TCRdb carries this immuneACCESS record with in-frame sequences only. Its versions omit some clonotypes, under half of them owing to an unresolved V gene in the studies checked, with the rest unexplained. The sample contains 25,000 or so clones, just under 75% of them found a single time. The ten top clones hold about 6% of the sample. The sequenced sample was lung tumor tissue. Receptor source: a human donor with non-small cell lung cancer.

The CDR3 protein is CASSVGSAERTEAFF. In nucleotides, the CDR3 is TGTGCCAGCAGCGTAGGATCAGCCGAACGAACTGAAGCTTTCTTT. V usage is TRBV9 and J usage is TRBJ1-1; unclear D gene. This CDR3 is built from 15 residues. Trimming removed 0 bases at V and 5 bases at J, with 14 bases between. CDR1 is SGDLS, CDR2 YYNGEE, per germline.

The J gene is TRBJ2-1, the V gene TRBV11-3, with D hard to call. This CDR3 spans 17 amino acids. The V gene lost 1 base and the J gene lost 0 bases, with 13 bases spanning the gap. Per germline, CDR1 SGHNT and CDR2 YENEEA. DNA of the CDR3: TGTGCCAGCAGCTTAGCTATCATCCCATTCTCCTACAATGAGCAGTTCTTC. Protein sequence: CASSLAIIPFSYNEQFF.

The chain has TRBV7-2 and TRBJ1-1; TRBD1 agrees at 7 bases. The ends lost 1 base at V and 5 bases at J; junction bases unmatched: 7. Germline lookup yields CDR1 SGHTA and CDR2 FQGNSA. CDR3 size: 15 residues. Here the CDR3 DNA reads TGTGCCAGCAGCTTAGTTGGCAGGGGGGGGACTGAAGCTTTCTTT. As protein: CASSLVGRGGTEAFF.

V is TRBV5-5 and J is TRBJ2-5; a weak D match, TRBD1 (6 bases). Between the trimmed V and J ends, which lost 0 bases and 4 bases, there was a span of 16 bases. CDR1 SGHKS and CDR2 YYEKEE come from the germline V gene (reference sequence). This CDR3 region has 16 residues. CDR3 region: CASSLENLGAGETQYF. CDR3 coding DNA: TGTGCCAGCAGCTTGGAAAATTTGGGGGCAGGAGAGACCCAGTACTTC.

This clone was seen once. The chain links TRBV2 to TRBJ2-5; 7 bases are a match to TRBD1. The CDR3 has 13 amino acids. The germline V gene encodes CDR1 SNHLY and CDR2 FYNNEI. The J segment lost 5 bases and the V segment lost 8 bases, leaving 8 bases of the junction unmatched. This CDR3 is CASGRDRAETQYF. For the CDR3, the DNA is TGTGCCAGCGGGAGAGACAGGGCTGAGACCCAGTACTTC.

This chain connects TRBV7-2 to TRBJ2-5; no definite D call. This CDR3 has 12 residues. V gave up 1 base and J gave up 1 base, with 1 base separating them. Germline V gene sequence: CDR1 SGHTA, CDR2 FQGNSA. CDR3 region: CASSLVQETQYF. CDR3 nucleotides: TGTGCCAGCAGCTTAGTCCAAGAGACCCAGTACTTC.

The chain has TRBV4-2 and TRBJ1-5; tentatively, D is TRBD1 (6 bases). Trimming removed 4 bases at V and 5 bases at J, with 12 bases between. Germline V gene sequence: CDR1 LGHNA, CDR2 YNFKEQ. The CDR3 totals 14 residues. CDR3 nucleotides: TGTGCCAGCAGCCCCCGGGACAAGGATCAGCCCCAGCATTTT. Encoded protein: CASSPRDKDQPQHF.

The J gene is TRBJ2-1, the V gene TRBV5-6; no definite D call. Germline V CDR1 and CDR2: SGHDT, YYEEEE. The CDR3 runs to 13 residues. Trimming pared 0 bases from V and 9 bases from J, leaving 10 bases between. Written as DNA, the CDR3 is TGTGCCAGCAGCTTGGGCCCAGCAGGTGAGCAGTTCTTC. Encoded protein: CASSLGPAGEQFF.

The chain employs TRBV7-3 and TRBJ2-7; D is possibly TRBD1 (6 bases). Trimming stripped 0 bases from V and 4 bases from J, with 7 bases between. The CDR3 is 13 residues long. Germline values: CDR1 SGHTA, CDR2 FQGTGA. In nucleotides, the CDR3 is TGTGCCAGCAGCTTAACCCAGGGGTACGAGCAGTACTTC. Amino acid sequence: CASSLTQGYEQYF.